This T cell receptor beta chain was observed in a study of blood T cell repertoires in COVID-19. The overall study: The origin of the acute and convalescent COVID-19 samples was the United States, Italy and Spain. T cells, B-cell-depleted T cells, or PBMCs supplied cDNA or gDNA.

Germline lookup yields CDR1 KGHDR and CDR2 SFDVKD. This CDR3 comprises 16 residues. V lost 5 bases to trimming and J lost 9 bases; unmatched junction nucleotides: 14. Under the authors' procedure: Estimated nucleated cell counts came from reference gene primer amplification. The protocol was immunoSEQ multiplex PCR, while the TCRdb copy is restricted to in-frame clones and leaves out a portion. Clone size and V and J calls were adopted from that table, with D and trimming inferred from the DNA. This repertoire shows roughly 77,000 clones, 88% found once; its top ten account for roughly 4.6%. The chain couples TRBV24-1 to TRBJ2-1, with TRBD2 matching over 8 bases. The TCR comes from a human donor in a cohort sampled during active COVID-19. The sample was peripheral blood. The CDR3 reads CATSGSGIGNQGEQFF. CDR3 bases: TGTGCCACCAGTGGTAGCGGGATTGGGAATCAGGGTGAGCAGTTCTTC.